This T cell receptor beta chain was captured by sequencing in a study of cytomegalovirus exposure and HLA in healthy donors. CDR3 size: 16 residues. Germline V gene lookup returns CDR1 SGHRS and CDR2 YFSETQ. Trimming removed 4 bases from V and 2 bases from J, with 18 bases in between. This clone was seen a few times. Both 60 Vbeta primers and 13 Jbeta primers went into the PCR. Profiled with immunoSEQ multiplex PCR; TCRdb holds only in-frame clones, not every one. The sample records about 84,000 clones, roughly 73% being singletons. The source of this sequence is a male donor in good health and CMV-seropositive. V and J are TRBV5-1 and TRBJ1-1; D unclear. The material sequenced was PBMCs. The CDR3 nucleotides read TGCGCCAGCAGCCCCCTCAACTCCGGGATAAACACTGAAGCTTTCTTT. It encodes CASSPLNSGINTEAFF.